Following are 7 T cell receptor beta chains from one sample sequenced in a study of T cells after yellow fever vaccination. TCRdb passed the 5' RACE reads through MiXCR, listing each CDR3 protein once. The sample lists a few hundred thousand distinct CDR3 sequences; around 17% were seen once. The starting material was PBMCs, obtained 5 days after the first yellow fever vaccination. The receptors stem from a man between 18 and 35 years old who received the YFV17D yellow fever vaccine.

The rearrangement uses TRBV6-1 and TRBJ1-2; the D is unclear. Trimming took off 1 base at V and 4 bases at J, with 13 bases between the two ends. There are 15 residues in the CDR3. The V gene's germline CDR1 is MNHNS and CDR2 SASEGT. DNA for the CDR3: TGTGCCAGCAGTGAAGAGTACTCTAGCTCCTATGGCTACACCTTC. As protein: CASSEEYSSSYGYTF.

The V and J genes are TRBV11-2 and TRBJ1-1; possible D gene TRBD1, 5 bases. The CDR3 is made up of 13 amino acids. The V and J ends lost 5 bases and 6 bases respectively, with 13 bases between them. CDR1 and CDR2 from the germline V gene are SGHAT and FQNNGV. The CDR3 protein is CASSPITGSEAFF. The CDR3 bases are TGTGCCAGCAGCCCAATTACAGGTTCTGAAGCTTTCTTT.

This clonotype showed up just a few times. This sequence joins TRBV4-3 and TRBJ2-3; D gene unclear. V was pared by 3 bases and J by 2 bases, with 6 bases between. This CDR3 comprises 13 residues. Germline assignment: CDR1 LGHNA and CDR2 YSLEER. The CDR3 region has the DNA TGCGCCAGCAGCCACACCGACACAGATACGCAGTATTTT. Protein: CASSHTDTDTQYF.

The rearrangement links TRBV6-5 to TRBJ2-7; unclear D gene. Germline V CDR1 and CDR2: MNHEY, SVGAGI. V lost 0 bases to trimming and J lost 1 base, with 13 bases between them. The length of the CDR3 is 16 residues. The DNA of the CDR3 is TGTGCCAGCAGTTACTCGAGTGCCCGGGCTTCCTACGAGCAGTACTTC. Encoded protein: CASSYSSARASYEQYF.

This chain connects TRBV7-9 to TRBJ1-1, with D possibly matching TRBD1 (5 bases). Germline V gene sequence: CDR1 SEHNR, CDR2 FQNEAQ (reference sequence). The CDR3 extends over 15 amino acids. Trimming shortened V by 6 bases and J by 0 bases, and 14 bases separated the two germline ends. The CDR3: CASRTDINMNTEAFF. The DNA of the CDR3 is TGTGCCAGCAGGACGGACATAAACATGAACACTGAAGCTTTCTTT.

V and J are TRBV21-1 and TRBJ2-3; the DNA was not used to check the table's D call, TRBD2. TRBV21-1 is tagged as a pseudogene. The CDR3 covers 20 residues. CDR3: CASSKGFPGLAGKSTDTQYF. CDR3 DNA: TGTGCCAGCAGCAAAGGCTTCCCGGGACTAGCGGGGAAGAGCACAGATACGCAGTATTTT.

There are a few counts of this clonotype. The gene calls are TRBV15 and TRBJ1-1; D may be TRBD1 (5 bases). V lost 4 bases and J 5 bases, leaving 17 bases between the germline ends. Germline V lookup: CDR1 LNHNV, CDR2 YYDKDF (reference sequence). The CDR3 is made up of 15 amino acids. In nucleotides, the CDR3 is TGTGCCACCAGCACGTACGTGGCAGGGAGGACTGAAGCTTTCTTT. This sequence encodes CATSTYVAGRTEAFF.